A single sample gave rise to the 31 T cell receptor beta chains below, sequenced in a study of CD8+CD57+ T cells in acquired aplastic anemia. CDR3 and TCR beta VDJ profiling relied on genomic DNA as the template. MiXCR was run by TCRdb on the reads, yielding one entry per CDR3 protein. The profile shows about 210,000 distinct CDR3 sequences, around 63% of them singletons. The sequenced sample was sorted CD4+, CD8+, or CD8+CD57+ T cells (not recorded which) from PBMCs. The receptors were gathered from a human donor in good health.

This clonotype was seen ten or more times. This chain connects TRBV6-5 to TRBJ1-1; 7 bases map to TRBD1. Germline V gene sequence: CDR1 MNHEY, CDR2 SVGAGI. V dropped 5 bases and J dropped 3; count of bases not matched to a gene: 6. The CDR3 totals 14 residues. The CDR3 region is CASSDRQGYTEAFF. In DNA, the CDR3 is TGTGCCAGCAGTGACAGACAGGGTTACACTGAAGCTTTCTTT.

This clonotype was counted a few times. The chain employs TRBV27 and TRBJ2-1; TRBD1 matches at 9 bases. Germline-derived CDR1 and CDR2 are MNHEY and SMNVEV (reference sequence). This CDR3 contains 18 residues. Trimming at V came to 4 bases and at J to 9 bases, leaving 19 bases not matched to a gene. CDR3 in amino acids: CASSSPDSPGQGLFEQFF. The CDR3 nucleotides read TGTGCCAGCAGTTCACCAGATAGTCCGGGACAGGGCTTATTTGAGCAGTTCTTC.

The rearrangement uses TRBV7-6 and TRBJ2-3, with D tentatively TRBD1 (5 bases). Germline V gene lookup returns CDR1 SGHVS and CDR2 FNYEAQ. The CDR3 is 15 residues long. Trimming took off 5 bases at V and 0 bases at J, with 12 bases between the two ends. Written as DNA, the CDR3 is TGTGCCAGCAGCACTAATGGGGCTAGCACAGATACGCAGTATTTT. Its translation is CASSTNGASTDTQYF.

CDR3 loop: CSASELAGGLSYEQYF. CDR3 sequence (DNA): TGCAGTGCTAGTGAACTAGCGGGAGGGCTTTCCTACGAGCAGTACTTC. The chain uses TRBV20-1 and TRBJ2-7; 13 positions match TRBD2. V shed 3 bases and J 1 base; nucleotides not matched to a gene: 6. Per germline, CDR1 DFQATT and CDR2 SNEGSKA (reference sequence). The CDR3 covers 16 residues.

Many counts were recorded for this clonotype. DNA of the CDR3: TGTGCCAGCAGCCCGACAGGCATCTACTATGGCTACACCTTC. Translation gives CASSPTGIYYGYTF. The J gene is TRBJ1-2, the V gene TRBV7-9, with D possibly matching TRBD1 (6 bases). CDR3 length: 14 residues. Trimming shortened V by 5 bases and J by 3 bases, and 13 bases separated the two germline ends. Per germline, CDR1 SEHNR and CDR2 FQNEAQ (reference sequence).

This chain joins TRBV20-1 and TRBJ1-5; D not certain. CDR3 length: 14 amino acids. Between the trimmed V and J ends, which lost 0 bases and 6 bases, there was a span of 12 bases. Germline CDR1 DFQATT, CDR2 SNEGSKA (reference sequence). CDR3 sequence reads: CSARDAGMGQPQHF. The CDR3 coding sequence is TGCAGTGCTAGAGATGCAGGTATGGGTCAGCCCCAGCATTTT.

V usage is TRBV6-6 and J usage is TRBJ1-5; D is unresolved. V was cut by 2 bases and J by 0 bases, with 8 bases left in between. The CDR3 length is 15 residues. CDR1 is MNHNY and CDR2 is SVGAGI in the germline V gene (reference sequence). CDR3 DNA sequence: TGTGCCAGCAGTTACCCGACGGATAGCAATCAGCCCCAGCATTTT. As protein: CASSYPTDSNQPQHF.

This clonotype has a single count. CDR3 sequence reads: CASSLGAGGTSGANVLTF. The CDR3 coding sequence is TGCGCCAGCAGCTTGGGGGCGGGGGGGACCTCTGGGGCCAACGTCCTGACTTTC. V gene TRBV5-1 combines with J gene TRBJ2-6, with TRBD2 identical over 9 bases. This CDR3 region has 18 residues. Per the germline V gene, CDR1 is SGHRS and CDR2 is YFSETQ. V dropped 0 bases and J dropped 0; count of bases not matched to a gene: 4.

The chain employs TRBV19 and TRBJ2-5, with 11 bases lining up with TRBD1. V lost 4 bases and J lost 3; bases outside the gene matches: 19. Germline CDR1 and CDR2: LNHDA and SQIVND (reference sequence). This CDR3 contains 20 residues. In DNA form, the CDR3 reads TGTGCCAGTAGTACGCTGCTGGACAGGGGGCGCTTAGTGGGGGAAGAGACCCAGTACTTC. The encoded protein is CASSTLLDRGRLVGEETQYF.

V is TRBV20-1 and J is TRBJ2-7; the match to TRBD2 covers 7 bases. Germline assignment: CDR1 DFQATT and CDR2 SNEGSKA (reference sequence). There are 12 residues in the CDR3. Losses at the gene ends were 6 bases for V and 3 bases for J; bases not matched to a gene: 5. The DNA of the CDR3 is TGCAGTGCCCCTGGGGGGGACTACGAGCAGTACTTC. Its translation: CSAPGGDYEQYF.

CDR3 bases: TGTGCCAGCAGCTCAACAGGGCCAGGAAACACCATATATTTT. It specifies CASSSTGPGNTIYF. The V call is TRBV7-9, the J call TRBJ1-3; D is perhaps TRBD1 (6 bases). The CDR3 contains 14 residues. The V end lost 4 bases, the J end lost 4 bases, and 11 bases lay between the germline ends. From germline, CDR1 is SEHNR and CDR2 FQNEAQ (reference sequence).

The genes are TRBV12-3 or TRBV12-4 and TRBJ2-7; a possible D gene is TRBD1 (6 bases). This CDR3 has 15 residues. Trimming cost V 5 bases and J 2 bases, with 16 bases left between them. The CDR3 region has the DNA TGTGCCAGCAGTGCCAACAGGGTACCCCCCTACGAGCAGTACTTC. Translated, it gives CASSANRVPPYEQYF.

With regard to this clonotype: The junction shows a germline mismatch at one end, possibly a read error. This sequence joins TRBV6-5 and TRBJ2-5, with D maybe TRBD2 (5 bases). CDR3 length: 11 amino acids. CDR1 is MNHEY, CDR2 SVGAGI, per germline. CDR3 nucleotide sequence: TGTGCCAGCAGTGAAGGGTCCGGGATTTCATTC. It encodes CASSEGSGISF.

The chain recombines TRBV19 with TRBJ1-5, with a possible D match to TRBD1 (5 bases). The V end lost 3 bases, the J end lost 1 base, and 13 bases lay between the germline ends. The CDR3 covers 16 residues. Per germline, CDR1 LNHDA and CDR2 SQIVND (reference sequence). CDR3 residues: CASSMEQEGSNQPQHF. The CDR3 coding sequence is TGTGCCAGTAGTATGGAACAGGAAGGGAGCAATCAGCCCCAGCATTTT.

This clonotype was detected many times. This chain uses TRBV30 with TRBJ1-2, with 8 nucleotides matching TRBD1. Germline V gene lookup returns CDR1 GTSNPN and CDR2 SVGIG (reference sequence). The trim removed 4 bases at V and 1 base at J, leaving 2 bases unmatched. This CDR3 spans 13 amino acids. The DNA for the CDR3 is TGTGCCTGGATGACAGGGGTTAACTATGGCTACACCTTC. Translating it yields CAWMTGVNYGYTF.

This clonotype was recorded at least ten times. V and J are TRBV19 and TRBJ1-2, with TRBD1 matching over 8 bases. This CDR3 comprises 17 residues. In germline, CDR1 is LNHDA, CDR2 SQIVND (reference sequence). With 4 bases clipped from V and 4 bases from J, the junction kept 14 bases outside the gene matches. The CDR3 DNA sequence: TGTGCCAGTAGTAAGCAGGGGGCGGTATACGGGGCCTATGGCTACACCTTC. Its translation: CASSKQGAVYGAYGYTF.

This chain uses TRBV20-1 with TRBJ1-2; D is possibly TRBD1 (6 bases). Per germline, CDR1 DFQATT and CDR2 SNEGSKA (reference sequence). The CDR3 covers 11 residues. V was pared by 6 bases and J by 7 bases, with 12 bases between. CDR3 DNA sequence: TGCAGTGCAACAGGGTGGGGTGGCTACACCTTC. This codes for CSATGWGGYTF.

The chain links TRBV5-1 to TRBJ2-7; D gene ambiguous. There are 13 residues in the CDR3. Trimming cost V 3 bases and J 6 bases, with 13 bases left between them. Germline V gene data show CDR1 as SGHRS and CDR2 as YFSETQ. The CDR3 nucleotides are TGCGCCAGCAGCTCCCAGGTGGATTCCGAGCAGTACTTC. Residues: CASSSQVDSEQYF.

The V call is TRBV9, the J call TRBJ2-1; a possible D gene is TRBD2 (6 bases). Trimming removed 2 bases at V and 2 bases at J, with 14 bases between. Looked up from germline, CDR1 is SGDLS and CDR2 is YYNGEE. This CDR3 is built from 16 residues. CDR3 region: CASSVNRDFPYNEQFF. CDR3 nucleotide sequence: TGTGCCAGCAGCGTTAACCGGGACTTCCCCTACAATGAGCAGTTCTTC.

The chain joins TRBV19 to TRBJ1-1, with 7 bases fitting TRBD1. V trimming: 8 bases; J trimming: 11 bases; junction bases outside the gene matches: 8. The CDR3 has 11 residues. Germline V gene lookup returns CDR1 LNHDA and CDR2 SQIVND (reference sequence). CDR3 region: CASGGGTEAFF. DNA for the CDR3: TGTGCCAGTGGGGGCGGGACAGAGGCTTTCTTT.

This rearrangement joins TRBV7-8 to TRBJ2-3, with TRBD2 matching 11 bases. V lost 3 bases, J lost 0 bases, and 5 bases stayed unmatched. This CDR3 comprises 17 residues. Germline V lookup: CDR1 SGHVS, CDR2 FQNEAQ. CDR3: CASSFGTSGSSTDTQYF. CDR3 in DNA: TGTGCCAGCAGCTTCGGGACTAGCGGATCTAGCACAGATACGCAGTATTTT.

This chain joins TRBV28 and TRBJ1-2; D call uncertain. V was shortened by 6 bases and J by 0 bases, with 17 bases between the two germline ends. The CDR3 runs to 16 residues. From germline, CDR1 is MDHEN and CDR2 SYDVKM. In nucleotides, the CDR3 is TGTGCCAGCAGAACGCCCGGACGAATCCCTAACTATGGCTACACCTTC. It specifies CASRTPGRIPNYGYTF.

The chain recombines TRBV3-1 with TRBJ2-3; D uncertain. Trimming removed 1 base at V and 0 bases at J, with 14 bases between. CDR1 LGHDT and CDR2 YNNKEL come from the germline V gene (reference sequence). The CDR3 runs to 17 residues. The CDR3 DNA is TGTGCCAGCAGCCAAGTGGTGGTCGGGTACAGCACAGATACGCAGTATTTT. Translating gives CASSQVVVGYSTDTQYF.

The gene calls are TRBV7-9 and TRBJ2-7; D unclear. Trimming took off 4 bases at V and 7 bases at J, with 14 bases between the two ends. The V gene's germline CDR1 is SEHNR and CDR2 FQNEAQ (reference sequence). The CDR3 totals 13 residues. The CDR3 reads CASSSRGPEEQYF. As DNA, the CDR3 is TGTGCCAGCAGCTCCCGAGGCCCCGAAGAGCAGTACTTC.

This clonotype was recorded at least ten times. The chain is built from TRBV20-1 and TRBJ2-7; 11 positions agree with TRBD2. This CDR3 has 15 residues. V dropped 3 bases and J dropped 2; count of bases not matched to a gene: 6. The germline gives CDR1 DFQATT, CDR2 SNEGSKA (reference sequence). CDR3 coding DNA: TGCAGTGCTAGGCTAGCGGGAGGTTTAGCCTACGAGCAGTACTTC. This codes for CSARLAGGLAYEQYF.

The V call is TRBV3-1, the J call TRBJ2-1, with no clear D. CDR1 is LGHDT and CDR2 is YNNKEL in the germline V gene (reference sequence). Trimming took 0 bases from V and 2 from J, leaving 8 bases between them. This CDR3 comprises 15 residues. CDR3 sequence reads: CASSQDGATYNEQFF. CDR3 in DNA: TGTGCCAGCAGCCAAGATGGAGCAACCTACAATGAGCAGTTCTTC.

V gene TRBV27 combines with J gene TRBJ2-7; 8 positions agree with TRBD2. The germline CDR1 and CDR2 sequences are MNHEY and SMNVEV (reference sequence). Unmatched junction bases numbered 8, after V lost 6 bases and J lost 4 bases. The CDR3 covers 14 residues. CDR3 coding DNA: TGTGCCAGCAGCGTCGGGACTAGTGGGTACGAGCAGTACTTC. Protein: CASSVGTSGYEQYF.

This clonotype was observed many times. The chain has TRBV27 and TRBJ2-1; TRBD2 matches 10 bases. Losses at the gene ends were 6 bases for V and 6 bases for J; bases not matched to a gene: 5. The CDR3 spans 14 residues. The germline V gene has CDR1 MNHEY and CDR2 SMNVEV (reference sequence). CDR3 in DNA: TGTGCCAGCAGGATAGCGGGGGGAACCAATGAGCAGTTCTTC. This gives the protein CASRIAGGTNEQFF.

In this sample, this clonotype turned up many times. The rearrangement uses TRBV27 and TRBJ1-5; no clear D gene. Germline CDR1 and CDR2: MNHEY and SMNVEV (reference sequence). The CDR3 is 14 amino acids. V was cut by 1 base and J by 5 bases, with 9 bases left in between. CDR3 DNA: TGTGCCAGCAGTTTATTGGGGAATTATCAGCCCCAGCATTTT. It codes for CASSLLGNYQPQHF.

In this sample, this clonotype turned up once. The gene calls are TRBV20-1 and TRBJ1-1, with 8 bases identical to TRBD1. With 1 base clipped from V and 1 base from J, the junction kept 8 bases outside the gene matches. From germline, CDR1 is DFQATT and CDR2 SNEGSKA (reference sequence). The CDR3 covers 16 residues. The CDR3: CSARGDRSAPNTEAFF. The CDR3 DNA reads as TGCAGTGCTAGAGGGGACAGGTCGGCACCGAACACTGAAGCTTTCTTT.

A note on this clonotype: A junction end diverges from the germline sequence, so it may reflect a read error. The chain is built from TRBV5-1 and TRBJ1-6, with D uncertain. Germline CDR1 reads SGHRS; CDR2 reads YFSETQ. This CDR3 is 13 amino acids long. The CDR3 DNA sequence: TGCGCCAGCGGCTTGGTGCAGGAATCGCCCCTCCACTTT. Amino acids: CASGLVQESPLHF.